In this sample, the clone carrying this TCR beta chain turned up once. Antigen unknown. Next came a second PCR, run for about 6 to 12 cycles, which used a sample-barcoded 5' primer along with a J-beta primer mix. Samples each returned at least 3 million CDR3-containing paired-end reads. TCRdb reprocessed the 5' RACE reads with MiXCR, giving one entry per CDR3 protein. The table has over a million distinct CDR3 sequences, 40% to 55% seen once; the top ten hold approximately 20%. Trimming took 2 bases from V and 10 from J, leaving 15 bases between them. This CDR3 has 13 amino acids. The sample belongs to a study of blood T cells in healthy people across ages. Overall study results and limits: TCR beta diversity per million T cells fell roughly linearly with age.

Every sample yielded at least 6 million isolated PBMCs. This chain links TRBV12-3 or TRBV12-4 with TRBJ2-7; D gene uncertain. The specimen was blood. This receptor was identified in a woman between 55 and 75 years old in good health. CDR3 residues: CASSLNKESSQYF. Here the CDR3 DNA reads TGTGCCAGCAGTTTAAACAAGGAAAGTTCCCAGTACTTC.